This T cell receptor beta chain was observed in a study of blood T cell repertoires in COVID-19. Study summary: Nucleic acid was either cDNA or gDNA, and it came from T cells, B-cell-depleted T cells, or PBMCs.

Original processing methods: Amplification from reference gene primers served as the basis for estimated nucleated cell counts. Here immunoSEQ multiplex PCR was the method, and the copy in TCRdb shows in-frame clones only, minus some. D and trimming were read from the DNA, whereas the V and J calls and clone size are those reported in that table. The repertoire holds tens of thousands of clones, around 73% seen once, with under 45% in the top ten. Deletions cut 5 bases from V and 0 bases from J, with 11 bases between. The CDR3 contains 15 residues. Germline CDR1 is MNHEY and CDR2 is SVGAGI. The chain links TRBV6-5 to TRBJ1-3; D ambiguous. The source of this sequence is a man of 80 years or more with acute or convalescent COVID-19. Sequencing input: peripheral blood. The CDR3 nucleotides read TGTGCCAGCAGTCCCACCTTGAGCTCTGGAAACACCATATATTTT. As protein: CASSPTLSSGNTIYF.